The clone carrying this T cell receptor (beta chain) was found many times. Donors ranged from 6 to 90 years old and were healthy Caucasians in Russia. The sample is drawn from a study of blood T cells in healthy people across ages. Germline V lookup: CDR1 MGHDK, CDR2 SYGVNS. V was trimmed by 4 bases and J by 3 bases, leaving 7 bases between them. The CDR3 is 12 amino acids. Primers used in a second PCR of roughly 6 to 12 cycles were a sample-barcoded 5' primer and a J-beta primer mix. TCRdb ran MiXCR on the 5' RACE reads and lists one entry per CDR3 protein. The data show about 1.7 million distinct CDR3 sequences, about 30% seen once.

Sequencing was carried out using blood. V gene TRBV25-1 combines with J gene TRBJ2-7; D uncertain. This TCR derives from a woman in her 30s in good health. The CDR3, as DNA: TGTGCCAGCAGTGGGGAATACTACGAGCAGTACTTC. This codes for CASSGEYYEQYF.